Each of the 20 T cell receptor beta chains below was sequenced from the same sample in a study of cytomegalovirus exposure and HLA in healthy donors. Amplification used 60 Vbeta primers and 13 Jbeta primers. TCRdb's copy holds only in-frame clones and misses some; the assay was immunoSEQ multiplex PCR. This repertoire comprises about 96,000 clones; its ten largest clones make up roughly 3.5%. The specimen was PBMCs. These receptor sequences come from a woman aged 25 to 39 in good health and CMV-seronegative.

A word on this clone: Additional DNA sequences in this sample encode the identical CDR3. The chain has TRBV9 and TRBJ1-2; 7 bases map to TRBD1. Trimming removed 2 bases from V and 2 bases from J; junction bases left unmatched: 6. This CDR3 has 15 amino acids. Germline V lookup: CDR1 SGDLS, CDR2 YYNGEE. The CDR3: CASSVAGTANYGYTF. In nucleotides, the CDR3 is TGTGCCAGCAGCGTCGCCGGGACAGCAAACTATGGCTACACCTTC. Based on the CDR3 plus reference TRBV9 and TRBJ1-2, the full variable domain is DSGVTQTPKHLITATGQRVTLRCSPRSGDLSVYWYQQSLDQGLQFLIQYYNGEERAKGNILERFSAQQFPDLHSELNLSSLELGDSALYFCASSVAGTANYGYTFGSGTRLTVV.

The chain couples TRBV19 to TRBJ1-1, with 11 bases identical to TRBD1. V shed 0 bases and J 4 bases; nucleotides not matched to a gene: 4. CDR3 length: 16 amino acids. Germline V gene data show CDR1 as LNHDA and CDR2 as SQIVND (reference sequence). The CDR3 sequence is CASSIEEGTGGTEAFF. The CDR3 coding sequence is TGTGCCAGTAGTATAGAGGAAGGGACAGGGGGCACTGAAGCTTTCTTT.

The CDR3 nucleotides read TGCAGTACTGACAAGAACACTGAAGCTTTCTTT. Protein: CSTDKNTEAFF. The J gene is TRBJ1-1, the V gene TRBV20-1; D gene unclear. The CDR3 runs 11 residues. V was clipped by 8 bases and J by 1 base, with 8 bases between them. Germline V CDR1 and CDR2: DFQATT, SNEGSKA (reference sequence).

The J gene is TRBJ1-5, the V gene TRBV6-1; 7 nucleotides agree with TRBD1. Per germline, CDR1 MNHNS and CDR2 SASEGT. The CDR3 totals 17 residues. The V gene end was trimmed by 3 bases and the J gene end by 10 bases; junction bases not matched to a gene: 18. The DNA of the CDR3 is TGTGCCAGCAGTGAGGGACAGTCCCAAAGGCCTGACCGTCCCCAGCATTTT. Its translation: CASSEGQSQRPDRPQHF.

The V call is TRBV28, the J call TRBJ2-1, with D possibly TRBD1 on 6 matching bases. V was clipped by 6 bases and J by 5 bases, with 17 bases between them. The CDR3 is 15 residues long. Germline values: CDR1 MDHEN, CDR2 SYDVKM. CDR3 coding DNA: TGTGCCAGCAGCGAACCGACAGGCAACGACAATGAGCAGTTCTTC. Protein product: CASSEPTGNDNEQFF. The full variable domain, completed using reference TRBV28 and TRBJ2-1, is DVKVTQSSRYLVKRTGEKVFLECVQDMDHENMFWYRQDPGLGLRLIYFSYDVKMKEKGDIPEGYSVSREKKERFSLILESASTNQTSMYLCASSEPTGNDNEQFFGPGTRLTVL.

As DNA, the CDR3 is TGTGCCTGGAGTGCCTCGGGGTACGAGCAGTACTTC. Translating it yields CAWSASGYEQYF. V usage is TRBV30 and J usage is TRBJ2-7, with TRBD2 as a possible D gene (5 bases). Germline-derived CDR1 and CDR2 are GTSNPN and SVGIG (reference sequence). V was pared by 1 base and J by 4 bases, with 8 bases between. This CDR3 has 12 residues.

V is TRBV30 and J is TRBJ1-5, with a possible D match to TRBD1 (6 bases). The ends were cut back, 2 bases at V and 4 bases at J, with 9 bases in the middle. Germline CDR1 GTSNPN, CDR2 SVGIG (reference sequence). The CDR3 is 13 amino acids. The CDR3 reads CAWSRQANQPQHF. The CDR3 DNA follows: TGTGCCTGGAGTCGACAGGCGAATCAGCCCCAGCATTTT.

The rearrangement links TRBV15 to TRBJ1-1, with D possibly TRBD1 on 6 matching bases. This CDR3 is 17 amino acids long. The germline gives CDR1 LNHNV, CDR2 YYDKDF (reference sequence). The V and J ends lost 1 base and 0 bases respectively, with 15 bases between them. The CDR3, as DNA: TGTGCCACCAGCAGAGTCCGAAGCAGGGGCCTGAACACTGAAGCTTTCTTT. Translated, it gives CATSRVRSRGLNTEAFF.

The chain employs TRBV11-3 and TRBJ1-3, with 7 positions matching TRBD1. The junction had 5 bases not matched to a gene; V was cut back by 3 bases and J by 0 bases. The germline V gene encodes CDR1 SGHNT and CDR2 YENEEA. The CDR3 consists of 16 residues. This CDR3 reads CASSLGTASSGNTIYF. The CDR3 bases are TGTGCCAGCAGCTTGGGGACAGCGAGCTCTGGAAACACCATATATTTT. The complete variable domain, with remaining parts taken from reference TRBV11-3 and TRBJ1-3, reads EAGVVQSPRYKIIEKKQPVAFWCNPISGHNTLYWYLQNLGQGPELLIRYENEEAVDDSQLPKDRFSAERLKGVDSTLKIQPAELGDSAVYLCASSLGTASSGNTIYFGEGSWLTVV.

The CDR3 spells CARGPAFGQPQHF. In DNA, the CDR3 is TGTGCCAGGGGGCCGGCCTTCGGTCAGCCCCAGCATTTT. The rearrangement uses TRBV6-7 and TRBJ1-5; maybe TRBD1 (5 bases). TRBV6-7 is an ORF, and what it does is uncertain. V dropped 9 bases and J dropped 6 bases, with 15 bases sitting between them. CDR3 length: 13 amino acids.

The V gene is TRBV29-1, the J gene TRBJ1-1; D perhaps matches TRBD1 (6 bases). Trimming cost V 7 bases and J 4 bases, with 16 bases left between them. This CDR3 region has 13 residues. The V gene's germline CDR1 is SQVTM and CDR2 ANQGSEA. CDR3 protein: CSARGAETTEAFF. The CDR3, as DNA: TGCAGCGCCCGGGGGGCAGAAACCACTGAAGCTTTCTTT.

V and J are TRBV19 and TRBJ2-5; D might be TRBD2 (5 bases). Germline loops: CDR1 LNHDA, CDR2 SQIVND (reference sequence). CDR3 length: 16 residues. V was pared by 5 bases and J by 5 bases, with 21 bases between. This chain's CDR3 is CASSLSPGISGETQYF. In DNA, the CDR3 is TGTGCCAGTAGTTTGTCCCCAGGAATCTCGGGGGAGACCCAGTACTTC.

This chain links TRBV6-4 with TRBJ2-2, with D maybe TRBD2 (5 bases). The CDR3 has 15 residues. Germline V lookup: CDR1 MRHNA, CDR2 SNTAGT. V was clipped by 3 bases and J by 3 bases, with 11 bases between them. This CDR3 is CASSEEGVDTGELFF. The DNA of the CDR3 is TGTGCCAGCAGTGAAGAGGGCGTGGACACCGGGGAGCTGTTTTTT.

The chain links TRBV20-1 to TRBJ2-1; 8 bases fit TRBD2. CDR1 and CDR2 from the germline V gene are DFQATT and SNEGSKA (reference sequence). The J segment lost 9 bases and the V segment lost 5 bases, leaving 3 bases of the junction unmatched. The CDR3 is 11 amino acids. Here the CDR3 DNA reads TGCAGTGCTCGGGGGGGGACTGAGCAGTTCTTC. Its translation is CSARGGTEQFF.

This rearrangement joins TRBV9 to TRBJ2-7, with 7 bases lining up with TRBD2. Germline-derived CDR1 and CDR2 are SGDLS and YYNGEE. The CDR3 extends over 21 amino acids. V lost 3 bases, J lost 2 bases, and 26 bases stayed unmatched. CDR3 coding DNA: TGTGCCAGCAGCGCTAGTGCGGCCCTGACTTTCCGGGCGGGGGAACCCTACGAGCAGTACTTC. This codes for CASSASAALTFRAGEPYEQYF.

V usage is TRBV6-5 and J usage is TRBJ2-1; TRBD2 matches at 8 bases. After removal of 0 bases from V and 4 bases from J, the junction contained 5 bases not matched to a gene. This CDR3 is built from 16 residues. The germline gives CDR1 MNHEY, CDR2 SVGAGI. CDR3 residues: CASSYSAGAIYNEQFF. The CDR3 region has the DNA TGTGCCAGCAGTTACTCAGCGGGGGCTATTTACAATGAGCAGTTCTTC.

This chain links TRBV10-3 with TRBJ2-5; no definite D call. Between the trimmed V and J ends, which lost 3 bases and 2 bases, there was a span of 4 bases. This CDR3 has 12 residues. Germline-derived CDR1 and CDR2 are ENHRY and SYGVKD. The CDR3 reads CAISDLQETQYF. The CDR3 coding sequence is TGTGCCATCAGTGACCTTCAAGAGACCCAGTACTTC.

V gene TRBV5-6 combines with J gene TRBJ1-6, with TRBD1 matching over 9 bases. The ends lost 4 bases at V and 10 bases at J; junction bases unmatched: 9. The V gene's germline CDR1 is SGHDT and CDR2 YYEEEE. CDR3 length equals 15 residues. The CDR3 loop is CASSPGTGRRSPLHF. The CDR3 nucleotides read TGTGCCAGCAGCCCCGGGACAGGGCGACGGTCACCCCTCCACTTT.

This rearrangement joins TRBV11-3 to TRBJ2-7; D remains ambiguous. With 5 bases removed from V and 2 bases from J, the gap between germline ends came to 13 bases. This CDR3 contains 14 residues. Per the germline V gene, CDR1 is SGHNT and CDR2 is YENEEA. CDR3 bases: TGTGCCAGCAGCGTAGGGCCCCCTGCCTACGAGCAGTACTTC. This translates into CASSVGPPAYEQYF.

The chain is built from TRBV11-3 and TRBJ2-7; TRBD1 might be the D (6 bases). Germline CDR1 is SGHNT and CDR2 is YENEEA. V was shortened by 5 bases and J by 2 bases, with 10 bases between the two germline ends. The CDR3 spans 13 residues. The CDR3 is CASSRGSPYEQYF. The CDR3 DNA is TGTGCCAGCAGCAGGGGGTCTCCCTACGAGCAGTACTTC.